These 4 T cell receptor beta chains share one sample of origin, sequenced in a study of T cell clonotyping in hematopoietic cell transplantation. TCRdb's table, derived via immunoSEQ multiplex PCR, lists solely in-frame clones and lacks some. The sample lists approximately 41,000 clones, approximately 95% occurring once. Source material: peripheral blood mononuclear cells. The receptors come from a man younger than 45 in good health. Some clones in this sample may be carry-over from other donors' samples.

The chain combines TRBV5-1 with TRBJ2-1, with TRBD2 matching over 13 bases. The J segment lost 5 bases and the V segment lost 4 bases, leaving 6 bases of the junction unmatched. The CDR3 has 16 amino acids. Germline-derived CDR1 and CDR2 are SGHRS and YFSETQ. The DNA for the CDR3 is TGCGCCAGCAGCGCTCAAACTAGCGGGGGGGACAATGAGCAGTTCTTC. Its protein is CASSAQTSGGDNEQFF.

The chain is built from TRBV5-1 and TRBJ2-3; 11 bases map to TRBD2. The CDR3 has 14 amino acids. The V gene's germline CDR1 is SGHRS and CDR2 YFSETQ. Trimming removed 5 bases from V and 1 base from J; junction bases left unmatched: 0. In DNA, the CDR3 is TGCGCCAGCAGACTAGCGGGAGGCACAGATACGCAGTATTTT. Translated, it gives CASRLAGGTDTQYF.

On this clone: Mismatch with germline at one junction end may stem from a read error. The V gene is TRBV7-2, the J gene TRBJ2-4; 7 positions match TRBD2. CDR1 SGHTA and CDR2 FQGNSA come from the germline V gene. CDR3 length equals 13 residues. CDR3 residues: CASSSSPGTNLEF. The CDR3, as DNA: TGTGCCAGCAGCTCATCACCCGGGACTAATCTGGAGTTC.

The chain links TRBV5-6 to TRBJ1-3, with 9 nucleotides matching TRBD1. V was pared by 4 bases and J by 1 base, with 3 bases of the junction left unmatched. The CDR3 consists of 15 residues. Per germline, CDR1 SGHDT and CDR2 YYEEEE. CDR3 sequence reads: CASSGGQGSGNTIYF. As DNA, the CDR3 is TGTGCCAGCAGCGGGGGACAGGGTTCTGGAAACACCATATATTTT.